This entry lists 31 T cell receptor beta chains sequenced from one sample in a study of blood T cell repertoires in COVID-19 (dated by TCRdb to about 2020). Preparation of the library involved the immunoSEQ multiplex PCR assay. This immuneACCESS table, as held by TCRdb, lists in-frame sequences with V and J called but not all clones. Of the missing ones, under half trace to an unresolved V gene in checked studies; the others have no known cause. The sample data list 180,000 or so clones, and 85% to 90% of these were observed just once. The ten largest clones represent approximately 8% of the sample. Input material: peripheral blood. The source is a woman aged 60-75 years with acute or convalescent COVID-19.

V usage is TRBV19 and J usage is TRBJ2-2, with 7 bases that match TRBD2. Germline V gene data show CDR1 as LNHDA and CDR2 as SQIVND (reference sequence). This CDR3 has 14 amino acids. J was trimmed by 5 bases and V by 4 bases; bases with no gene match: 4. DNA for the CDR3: TGTGCCAGTAGTAACCAGGGAGGGACCGGGGAGCTGTTTTTT. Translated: CASSNQGGTGELFF.

The CDR3 DNA reads as TGTGCCAGCAGTCCCCAGTTCCCAGGGCCTGAAGCTTTCTTT. This sequence encodes CASSPQFPGPEAFF. The rearrangement links TRBV28 to TRBJ1-1; possible D gene TRBD1, 5 bases. This CDR3 is built from 14 residues. The germline CDR1 and CDR2 sequences are MDHEN and SYDVKM. The V and J ends lost 5 bases and 6 bases respectively, with 16 bases between them.

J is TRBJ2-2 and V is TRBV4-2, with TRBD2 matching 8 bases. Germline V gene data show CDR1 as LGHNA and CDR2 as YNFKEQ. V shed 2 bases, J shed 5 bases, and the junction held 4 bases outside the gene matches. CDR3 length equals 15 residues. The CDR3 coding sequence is TGTGCCAGCAGCCAACTGGGACTAGAGACCGGGGAGCTGTTTTTT. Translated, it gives CASSQLGLETGELFF.

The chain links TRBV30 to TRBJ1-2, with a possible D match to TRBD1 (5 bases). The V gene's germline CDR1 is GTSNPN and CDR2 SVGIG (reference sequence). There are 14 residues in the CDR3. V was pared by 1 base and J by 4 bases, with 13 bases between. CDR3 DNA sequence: TGTGCCTGGAGTGCGGGTGGGGCCAGCTATGGCTACACCTTC. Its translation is CAWSAGGASYGYTF.

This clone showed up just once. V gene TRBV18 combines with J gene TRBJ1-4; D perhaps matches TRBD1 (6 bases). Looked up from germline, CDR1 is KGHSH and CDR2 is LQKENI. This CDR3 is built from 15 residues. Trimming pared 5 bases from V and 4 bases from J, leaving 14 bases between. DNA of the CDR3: TGTGCCAGCTCAGCCGAGGCAGGGGTTAATGAAAAACTGTTTTTT. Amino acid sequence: CASSAEAGVNEKLFF. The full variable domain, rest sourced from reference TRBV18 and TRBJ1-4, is NAGVMQNPRHLVRRRGQEARLRCSPMKGHSHVYWYRQLPEEGLKFMVYLQKENIIDESGMPKERFSAEFPKEGPSILRIQQVVRGDSAAYFCASSAEAGVNEKLFFGSGTQLSVL.

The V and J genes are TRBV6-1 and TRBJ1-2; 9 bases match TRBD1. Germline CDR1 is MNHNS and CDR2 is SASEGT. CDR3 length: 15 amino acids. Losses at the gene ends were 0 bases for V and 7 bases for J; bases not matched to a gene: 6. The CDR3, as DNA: TGTGCCAGCAGTGAAGCAGGGACAGGGTATCGTGGCTACACCTTC. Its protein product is CASSEAGTGYRGYTF.

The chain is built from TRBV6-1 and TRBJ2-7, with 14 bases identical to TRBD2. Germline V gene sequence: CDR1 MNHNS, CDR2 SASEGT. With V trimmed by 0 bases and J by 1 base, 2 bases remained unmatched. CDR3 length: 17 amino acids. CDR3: CASSEAGTSGSSYEQYV. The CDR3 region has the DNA TGTGCCAGCAGTGAAGCGGGGACTAGCGGGAGTTCCTACGAGCAGTACGTC.

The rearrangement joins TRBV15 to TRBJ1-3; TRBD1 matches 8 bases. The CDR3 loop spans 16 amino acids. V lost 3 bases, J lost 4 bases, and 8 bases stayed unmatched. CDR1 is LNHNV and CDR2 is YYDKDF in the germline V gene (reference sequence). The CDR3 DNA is TGTGCCACCAGCAGGGGGGCAGGGGGCGGAGGAAACACCATATATTTT. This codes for CATSRGAGGGGNTIYF.

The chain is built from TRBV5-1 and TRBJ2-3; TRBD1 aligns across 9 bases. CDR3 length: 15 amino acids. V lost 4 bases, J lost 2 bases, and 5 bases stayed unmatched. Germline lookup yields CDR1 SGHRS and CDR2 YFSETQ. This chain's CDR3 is CASSPGTGNTDTQYF. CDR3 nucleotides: TGCGCCAGCAGCCCCGGGACAGGGAACACAGATACGCAGTATTTT.

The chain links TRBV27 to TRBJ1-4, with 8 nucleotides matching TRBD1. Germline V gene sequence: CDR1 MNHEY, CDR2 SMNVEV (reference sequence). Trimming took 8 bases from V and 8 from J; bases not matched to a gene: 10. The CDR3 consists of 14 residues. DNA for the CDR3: TGTGCCAGCGGGTCTCAGGGGGCACGAGAAAAACTGTTTTTT. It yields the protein CASGSQGAREKLFF.

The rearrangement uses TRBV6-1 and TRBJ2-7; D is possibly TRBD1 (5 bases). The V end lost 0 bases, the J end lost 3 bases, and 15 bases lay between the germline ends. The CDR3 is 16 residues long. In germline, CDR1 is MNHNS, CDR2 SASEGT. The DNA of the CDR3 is TGTGCCAGCAGTGAAGCGACGACAGTTCTCTTCTACGAGCAGTACTTC. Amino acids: CASSEATTVLFYEQYF.

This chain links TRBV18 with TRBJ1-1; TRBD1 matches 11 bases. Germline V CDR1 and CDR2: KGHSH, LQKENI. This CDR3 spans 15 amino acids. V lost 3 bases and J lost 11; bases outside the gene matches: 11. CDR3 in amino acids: CASSPTTGTGGGAFF. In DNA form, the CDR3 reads TGTGCCAGCTCACCTACGACCGGGACAGGGGGTGGGGCTTTCTTT.

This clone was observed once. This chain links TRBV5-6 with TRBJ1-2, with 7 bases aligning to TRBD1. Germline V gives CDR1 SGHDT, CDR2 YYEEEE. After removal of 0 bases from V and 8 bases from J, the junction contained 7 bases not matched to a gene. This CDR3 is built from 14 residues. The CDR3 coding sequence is TGTGCCAGCAGCTTGGGACAGGGAATAGAAGGCTACACCTTC. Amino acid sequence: CASSLGQGIEGYTF.

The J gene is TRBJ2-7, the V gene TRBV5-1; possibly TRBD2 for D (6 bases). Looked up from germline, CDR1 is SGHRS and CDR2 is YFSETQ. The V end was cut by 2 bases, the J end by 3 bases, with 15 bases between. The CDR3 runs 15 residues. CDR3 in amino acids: CASSLNPVGGYEQYF. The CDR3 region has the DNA TGCGCCAGCAGCTTAAACCCGGTGGGGGGCTACGAGCAGTACTTC. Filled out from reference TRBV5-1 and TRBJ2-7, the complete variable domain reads KAGVTQTPRYLIKTRGQQVTLSCSPISGHRSVSWYQQTPGQGLQFLFEYFSETQRNKGNFPGRFSGRQFSNSRSEMNVSTLELGDSALYLCASSLNPVGGYEQYFGPGTRLTVT.

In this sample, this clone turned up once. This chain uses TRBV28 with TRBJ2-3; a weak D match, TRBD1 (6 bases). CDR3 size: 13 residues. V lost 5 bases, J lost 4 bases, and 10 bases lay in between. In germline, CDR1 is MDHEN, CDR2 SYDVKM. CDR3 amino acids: CASSRQVSDTQYF. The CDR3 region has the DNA TGTGCCAGCAGTCGACAGGTGTCAGATACGCAGTATTTT.

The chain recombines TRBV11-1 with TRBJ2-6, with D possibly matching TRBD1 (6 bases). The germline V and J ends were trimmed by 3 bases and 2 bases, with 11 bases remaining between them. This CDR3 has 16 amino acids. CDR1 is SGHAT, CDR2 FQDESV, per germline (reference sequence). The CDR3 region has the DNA TGTGCCAGCAGCTTCAACCCAGGGGCTGGGGCCAACGTCCTGACTTTC. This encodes CASSFNPGAGANVLTF.

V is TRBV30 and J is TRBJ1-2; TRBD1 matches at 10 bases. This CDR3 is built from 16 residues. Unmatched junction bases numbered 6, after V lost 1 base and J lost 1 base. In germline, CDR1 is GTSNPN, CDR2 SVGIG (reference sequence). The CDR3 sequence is CAWSAGQGTINYGYTF. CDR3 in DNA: TGTGCCTGGAGTGCGGGACAGGGGACAATTAACTATGGCTACACCTTC.

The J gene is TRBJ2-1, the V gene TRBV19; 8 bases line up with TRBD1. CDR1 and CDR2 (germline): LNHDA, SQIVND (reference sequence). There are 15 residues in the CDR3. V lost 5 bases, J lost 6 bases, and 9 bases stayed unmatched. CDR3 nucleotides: TGTGCCAGTAGTGGTAGGACAGGGCCCTCCAATGAGCAGTTCTTC. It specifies CASSGRTGPSNEQFF.

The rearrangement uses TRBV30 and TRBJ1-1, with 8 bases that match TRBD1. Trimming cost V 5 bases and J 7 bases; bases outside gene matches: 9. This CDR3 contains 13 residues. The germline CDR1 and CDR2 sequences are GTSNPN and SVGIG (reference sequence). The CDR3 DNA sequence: TGTGCCTGGGGGGGTAGGGGGACAGGTGAAGCTTTCTTT. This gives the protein CAWGGRGTGEAFF.

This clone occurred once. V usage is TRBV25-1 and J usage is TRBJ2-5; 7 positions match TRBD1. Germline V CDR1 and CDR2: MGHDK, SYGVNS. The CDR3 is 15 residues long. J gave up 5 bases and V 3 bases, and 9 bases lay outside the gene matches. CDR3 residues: CASSDWRQGAETQYF. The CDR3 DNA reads TGTGCCAGCAGTGATTGGCGACAGGGTGCCGAGACCCAGTACTTC.

DNA for the CDR3: TGCGCCAGCAGCTTGGAGCGGGGATCCTCTGGAAACACCATATATTTT. The encoded protein is CASSLERGSSGNTIYF. This sequence joins TRBV5-1 and TRBJ1-3, with D unclear. The germline V gene encodes CDR1 SGHRS and CDR2 YFSETQ. V lost 0 bases and J lost 0, with 10 bases in between. CDR3 size: 16 residues.

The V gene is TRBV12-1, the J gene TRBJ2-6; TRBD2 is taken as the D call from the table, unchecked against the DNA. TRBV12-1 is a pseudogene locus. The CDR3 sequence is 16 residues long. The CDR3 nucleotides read TGTGCCAGCAGCTTTGTTCCGGGAATTGGGGCCAACGTCCTGACTTTC. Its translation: CASSFVPGIGANVLTF.

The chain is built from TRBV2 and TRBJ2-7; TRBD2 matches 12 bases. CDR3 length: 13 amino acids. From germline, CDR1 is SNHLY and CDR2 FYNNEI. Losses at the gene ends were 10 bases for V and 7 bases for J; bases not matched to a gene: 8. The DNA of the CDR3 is TGTGCCACCGGATTAGGACTAGCGGGGGAGCAGTACGTC. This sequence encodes CATGLGLAGEQYV.

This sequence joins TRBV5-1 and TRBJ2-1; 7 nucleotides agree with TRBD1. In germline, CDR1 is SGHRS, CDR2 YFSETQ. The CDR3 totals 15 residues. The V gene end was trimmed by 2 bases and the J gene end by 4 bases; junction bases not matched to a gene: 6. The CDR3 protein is CASSLRQGEYNEQFF. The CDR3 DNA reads TGCGCCAGCAGCTTAAGACAGGGAGAATACAATGAGCAGTTCTTC. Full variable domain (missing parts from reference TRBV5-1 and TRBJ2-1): KAGVTQTPRYLIKTRGQQVTLSCSPISGHRSVSWYQQTPGQGLQFLFEYFSETQRNKGNFPGRFSGRQFSNSRSEMNVSTLELGDSALYLCASSLRQGEYNEQFFGPGTRLTVL.

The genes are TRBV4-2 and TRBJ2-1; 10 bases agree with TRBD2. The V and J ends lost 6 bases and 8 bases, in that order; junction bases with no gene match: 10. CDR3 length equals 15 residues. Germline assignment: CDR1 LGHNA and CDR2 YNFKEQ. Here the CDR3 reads CASSLSGRVDDEQFF. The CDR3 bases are TGTGCCAGCAGTCTCAGCGGGAGGGTTGATGATGAGCAGTTCTTC.

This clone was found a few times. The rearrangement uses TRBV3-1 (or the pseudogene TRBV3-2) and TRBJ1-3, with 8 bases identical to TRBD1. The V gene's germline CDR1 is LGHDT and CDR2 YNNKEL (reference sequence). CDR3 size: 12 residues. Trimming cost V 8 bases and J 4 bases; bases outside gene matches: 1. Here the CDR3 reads CASGDRGNTIYF. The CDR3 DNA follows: TGTGCCAGCGGGGACAGGGGAAACACCATATATTTT.

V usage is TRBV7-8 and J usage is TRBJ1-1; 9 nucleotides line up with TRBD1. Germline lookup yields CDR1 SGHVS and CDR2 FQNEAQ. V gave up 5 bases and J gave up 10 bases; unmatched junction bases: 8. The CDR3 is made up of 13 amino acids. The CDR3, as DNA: TGTGCCAGCAGCAGGGGACAGGGTAGTCGAGCTTTCTTT. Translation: CASSRGQGSRAFF.

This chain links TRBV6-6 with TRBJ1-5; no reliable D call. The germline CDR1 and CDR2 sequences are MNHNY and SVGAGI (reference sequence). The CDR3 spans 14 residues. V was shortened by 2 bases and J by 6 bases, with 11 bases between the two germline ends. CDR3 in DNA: TGTGCCAGCAGTTACGAGGGTTCAACTCAGCCCCAGCATTTT. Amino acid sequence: CASSYEGSTQPQHF.

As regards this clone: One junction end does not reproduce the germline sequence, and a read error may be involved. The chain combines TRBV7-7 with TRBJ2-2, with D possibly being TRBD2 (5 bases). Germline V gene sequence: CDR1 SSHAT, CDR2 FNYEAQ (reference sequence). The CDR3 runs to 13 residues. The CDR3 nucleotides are TGTGCTAGCAGCACGGACTTGACCGGGGAGCTGTTTTTT. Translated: CASSTDLTGELFF.

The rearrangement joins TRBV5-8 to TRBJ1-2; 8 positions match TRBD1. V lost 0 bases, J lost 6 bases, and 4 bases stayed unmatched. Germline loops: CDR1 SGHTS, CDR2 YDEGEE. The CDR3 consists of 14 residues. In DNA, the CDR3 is TGTGCCAGCAGCTTGGCGGGACAGGCACATGGCTACACCTTC. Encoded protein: CASSLAGQAHGYTF.

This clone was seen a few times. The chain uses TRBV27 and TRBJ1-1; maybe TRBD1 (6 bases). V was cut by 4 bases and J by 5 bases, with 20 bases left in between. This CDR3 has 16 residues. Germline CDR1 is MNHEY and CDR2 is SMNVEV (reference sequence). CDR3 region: CASSSIISGVWTEAFF. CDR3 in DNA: TGTGCCAGCAGTTCTATTATTTCAGGGGTCTGGACTGAAGCTTTCTTT.